This note documents a single T cell receptor beta chain sequence. CDR3 size: 15 residues. Germline-derived CDR1 and CDR2 are SGHTA and FQGNSA. Trimming removed 1 base at V and 4 bases at J, with 10 bases between. TCRdb reanalysed the 5' RACE reads using MiXCR and keeps one entry per CDR3 protein. The data show hundreds of thousands of distinct CDR3 sequences, roughly 10% seen once. These data originate in a study of identical twins. The chain joins TRBV7-2 to TRBJ1-4; D is uncertain. This sequence was found in a woman aged 18-29 years in good health. Sequencing was performed on memory (CD45RO+) T cells sorted from blood. CDR3 loop: CASSLELGFNEKLFF. The CDR3 DNA reads TGTGCCAGCAGCTTAGAGCTAGGGTTTAATGAAAAACTGTTTTTT.